The 17 T cell receptor beta chains in this list originate from one sample, sequenced in a study of human T cells and chemical hapten exposure. The time point was: patch test 1, 2 weeks after DPC sensitization. The treatment was: therapeutic diphenylcyclopropenone sensitization with weekly scalp DPC. From the RACE reads, TCRdb called clonotypes with MiXCR, one entry per CDR3 protein. The sample shows around 110,000 distinct CDR3 sequences, around an eighth of them seen only once. This specimen was whole blood, taken in connection with sensitization to the hapten diphenylcyclopropenone (DPC). The receptor source for this set is a woman aged 45-65 years with alopecia areata. Some clones in this sample may be carry-over from other donors' samples.

This clonotype was counted many times. V usage is TRBV6-2 or TRBV6-3 and J usage is TRBJ2-7; D might be TRBD1 (5 bases). The V gene lost 6 bases and the J gene lost 6 bases, with 21 bases spanning the gap. The CDR3 extends over 15 amino acids. The germline gives CDR1 MNHEY, CDR2 SVGEGT. The CDR3 DNA sequence: TGTGCCAGCAGCCCCAGGCGAGGACAATCCCTCGAGCAGTACTTC. Its translation: CASSPRRGQSLEQYF.

The gene calls are TRBV6-1 and TRBJ1-3, with a weak D call TRBD1 (6 bases). CDR1 and CDR2 from the germline V gene are MNHNS and SASEGT. The CDR3 runs 13 residues. V was clipped by 11 bases and J by 2 bases, with 13 bases between them. CDR3 bases: TGTGCCTCTCGGGGGGCTCCTGGAAACACCATATATTTT. Translation gives CASRGAPGNTIYF.

This clonotype showed up many times. This chain joins TRBV7-6 and TRBJ2-2; 10 nucleotides agree with TRBD2. The CDR3 loop spans 15 amino acids. In germline, CDR1 is SGHVS, CDR2 FNYEAQ. Trimming cost V 5 bases and J 6 bases; bases outside gene matches: 6. The CDR3 loop reads CASSTLAGEAGELFF. The CDR3 bases are TGTGCCAGCAGCACCCTAGCGGGGGAAGCCGGGGAGCTGTTTTTT.

This clonotype was counted at least ten times. The chain employs TRBV19 and TRBJ1-5; D possibly corresponds to TRBD1 (5 bases). This CDR3 contains 15 residues. Looked up from germline, CDR1 is LNHDA and CDR2 is SQIVND (reference sequence). Trimming removed 7 bases at V and 1 base at J, with 14 bases between. The CDR3 DNA reads as TGTGCCAGTACGCCCCGGGACGGCAGCAATCAGCCCCAGCATTTT. Residues: CASTPRDGSNQPQHF. Using reference TRBV19 and TRBJ1-5 for the parts outside the CDR3, the full variable domain is DGGITQSPKYLFRKEGQNVTLSCEQNLNHDAMYWYRQDPGQGLRLIYYSQIVNDFQKGDIAEGYSVSREKKESFPLTVTSAQKNPTAFYLCASTPRDGSNQPQHFGDGTRLSIL.

The rearrangement links TRBV28 to TRBJ2-1; a possible D gene is TRBD2 (5 bases). The CDR3 runs 14 residues. Germline assignment: CDR1 MDHEN and CDR2 SYDVKM. Trimming took off 4 bases at V and 2 bases at J, with 9 bases between the two ends. The CDR3 nucleotides read TGTGCCAGCAGTTCTCGGGGAACCTACAATGAGCAGTTCTTC. As protein: CASSSRGTYNEQFF. Full variable domain (rest looked up from reference TRBV28 and TRBJ2-1): DVKVTQSSRYLVKRTGEKVFLECVQDMDHENMFWYRQDPGLGLRLIYFSYDVKMKEKGDIPEGYSVSREKKERFSLILESASTNQTSMYLCASSSRGTYNEQFFGPGTRLTVL.

This clonotype came up many times. The chain couples TRBV6-2 or TRBV6-3 to TRBJ2-1, with D possibly being TRBD2 (6 bases). Germline lookup yields CDR1 MNHEY and CDR2 SVGEGT. The CDR3 runs 15 residues. V lost 2 bases, J lost 10 bases, and 18 bases lay in between. The CDR3: CASSYGGVQGGEQFF. CDR3 DNA: TGTGCCAGCAGTTACGGAGGGGTGCAGGGCGGCGAGCAGTTCTTC.

This clonotype showed up just a few times. The chain carries TRBV28 and TRBJ2-2; TRBD2 might be the D (6 bases). The germline gives CDR1 MDHEN, CDR2 SYDVKM. The CDR3 has 12 amino acids. Written as DNA, the CDR3 is TGTGCTTCTCGGGAGACGGCCGGGGAGCTGTTTTTT. It translates to CASRETAGELFF.

The chain carries TRBV27 and TRBJ2-3; 13 bases agree with TRBD2. V was clipped by 0 bases and J by 4 bases; unmatched bases: 4. This CDR3 spans 17 amino acids. Germline values: CDR1 MNHEY, CDR2 SMNVEV (reference sequence). In nucleotides, the CDR3 is TGTGCCAGCAGTTTATCCTGGACTAGCGGGAGCCCAGATACGCAGTATTTT. Its protein is CASSLSWTSGSPDTQYF.

This clonotype was observed many times. The chain is built from TRBV10-3 and TRBJ1-1; D remains ambiguous. Deletions cut 4 bases from V and 3 bases from J, with 9 bases between. CDR1 is ENHRY, CDR2 SYGVKD, per germline. There are 13 residues in the CDR3. As DNA, the CDR3 is TGTGCCATCAGTGTAAGGGAGGACACTGAAGCTTTCTTT. Amino acids: CAISVREDTEAFF.

V is TRBV6-4 and J is TRBJ2-3; 8 bases line up with TRBD2. The V segment lost 3 bases and the J segment 5 bases; nucleotides outside the gene matches: 10. The CDR3 covers 16 residues. Germline-derived CDR1 and CDR2 are MRHNA and SNTAGT. CDR3 residues: CASSDEPGGPRDTQYF. The CDR3, as DNA: TGTGCCAGCAGTGATGAGCCGGGGGGGCCAAGAGATACGCAGTATTTT.

This clonotype was detected a few times. The rearrangement uses TRBV28 and TRBJ1-2, with D possibly matching TRBD1 (5 bases). The germline V gene has CDR1 MDHEN and CDR2 SYDVKM. Trimming cost V 8 bases and J 5 bases, with 24 bases left between them. The CDR3 is 16 amino acids. The chain's CDR3 is CASVNTLRDPPYGYTF. CDR3 nucleotide sequence: TGTGCCAGCGTCAATACTCTCCGGGACCCTCCATATGGCTACACCTTC.

As for this clonotype: A much larger clone sits a single nucleotide away, making a read error possible. The chain recombines TRBV27 with TRBJ2-7; maybe TRBD1 (5 bases). CDR3 length equals 13 residues. V lost 6 bases, J lost 2 bases, and 11 bases lay in between. Per the germline V gene, CDR1 is MNHEY and CDR2 is SMNVEV (reference sequence). CDR3 DNA: TGTGCCAGCAGCCTGACAGCCACCTACGAGCAGTACTTC. Translation: CASSLTATYEQYF.

DNA of the CDR3: TGCGCCAGCAGCCATGATCAGGGGAAGTATGGCTACACCTTC. This gives the protein CASSHDQGKYGYTF. The chain has TRBV4-3 and TRBJ1-2; perhaps TRBD1 as D (6 bases). Per the germline V gene, CDR1 is LGHNA and CDR2 is YSLEER. V gave up 3 bases and J gave up 5 bases, with 13 bases separating them. CDR3 length equals 14 residues.

This clonotype was counted many times. This chain uses TRBV29-1 with TRBJ2-3; D not certain. The length of the CDR3 is 13 residues. Germline V CDR1 and CDR2: SQVTM, ANQGSEA. Trimming took off 4 bases at V and 2 bases at J, with 10 bases between the two ends. In nucleotides, the CDR3 is TGCAGCGTTGTTCTGGATCCCACAGATACGCAGTATTTT. As protein: CSVVLDPTDTQYF.

J is TRBJ1-5 and V is TRBV7-2; maybe TRBD1 (6 bases). The CDR3 is 14 amino acids. Germline V gives CDR1 SGHTA, CDR2 FQGNSA. V was cut by 5 bases and J by 1 base, with 9 bases left in between. The CDR3 coding sequence is TGTGCCAGCAGCCCAGGGACAAGCAATCAGCCCCAGCATTTT. Its protein product is CASSPGTSNQPQHF.

Ten or more counts support this clonotype. The chain has TRBV29-1 and TRBJ2-5, with D perhaps matching TRBD1 (5 bases). Trimming cost V 4 bases and J 5 bases, with 17 bases left between them. CDR1 is SQVTM and CDR2 is ANQGSEA in the germline V gene. CDR3 length equals 14 residues. The DNA for the CDR3 is TGCAGCGTTGCGCCCGCTACAGGCAGGGAGACCCAGTACTTC. This sequence encodes CSVAPATGRETQYF. Variable domain in full (rest from reference TRBV29-1 and TRBJ2-5): SAVISQKPSRDICQRGTSLTIQCQVDSQVTMMFWYRQQPGQSLTLIATANQGSEATYESGFVIDKFPISRPNLTFSTLTVSNMSPEDSSIYLCSVAPATGRETQYFGPGTRLLVL.

The CDR3 DNA follows: TGCGCCAGCAGCCAAGATGGAGGGAACCAGCCCCAGCATTTT. This translates into CASSQDGGNQPQHF. The chain recombines TRBV4-3 with TRBJ1-5, with unresolved D. Germline V CDR1 and CDR2: LGHNA, YSLEER. The CDR3 is made up of 14 amino acids. V was clipped by 0 bases and J by 7 bases, with 10 bases between them.